Listed below are T cell receptor beta chains from one sample, sequenced in a study of blood T cell repertoires in COVID-19. TCRdb's table, derived via immunoSEQ multiplex PCR, lists solely in-frame clones and lacks some. This repertoire shows more than 55,000 clones, less than 80% found once; its top ten account for about 31%. The sample was peripheral blood. The receptor set was obtained from a human donor in a cohort sampled during active COVID-19. Each CDR3 is given with its conserved first and last residue. Each record gives: V gene, D gene, clone size, J gene, CDR3 protein, CDR3 DNA. A D gene is named only where the DNA matches it firmly. Expanded clones get a size class; other rows say once, few or many, or leave the size out.

TRBV7-9	-	-	TRBJ2-5	CASSLALLPTGETQYF	TGTGCCAGCAGCTTAGCGTTACTTCCCACCGGAGAGACCCAGTACTTC
TRBV4-1	-	few	TRBJ2-5	CASSLGLFETQYF	TGCGCCAGCAGTCTGGGCCTCTTCGAGACCCAGTACTTC
TRBV4-2	TRBD1	-	TRBJ1-5	CASSQTVLEDRAPGAQHF	TGTGCCAGCAGCCAGACCGTTCTTGAAGACAGGGCTCCGGGGGCCCAGCATTTT
TRBV2	TRBD2	-	TRBJ2-7	CASKRDGRGGEQYF	TGTGCCAGCAAACGGGACGGGAGGGGCGGCGAGCAGTACTTC
TRBV9	-	-	TRBJ2-2	CASSVGVDTGELFF	TGTGCCAGCAGCGTCGGGGTTGACACCGGGGAGCTGTTTTTT
TRBV2	TRBD1	-	TRBJ1-5	CASTGQGGNNQPQHF	TGTGCCAGCACCGGACAGGGGGGTAACAATCAGCCCCAGCATTTT
TRBV6-5	TRBD1	-	TRBJ1-1	CASMRGQTGGTEAFF	TGTGCCAGCATGCGGGGACAGACTGGGGGCACTGAAGCTTTCTTT
TRBV30	TRBD1	-	TRBJ2-7	CAWSAGQGETYEQYF	TGTGCCTGGAGTGCCGGACAGGGCGAGACCTACGAGCAGTACTTC
TRBV7-2	TRBD2	-	TRBJ2-3	CASSLTSGIADTQYF	TGTGCCAGCAGCCTTACTAGCGGGATCGCAGATACGCAGTATTTT
TRBV5-5	-	-	TRBJ2-7	CASSLRSATLTYEQYF	TGTGCCAGCAGCTTGAGAAGTGCCACTCTAACCTACGAGCAGTACTTC
TRBV12-5	-	-	TRBJ2-2	CASGRGPPIGELFF	TGTGCTAGTGGCCGCGGCCCCCCCATCGGGGAGCTGTTTTTT
TRBV11-1	TRBD1	-	TRBJ1-1	CASSFTGAGPEAFF	TGTGCCAGCAGTTTCACAGGGGCGGGTCCTGAAGCTTTCTTT
TRBV4-1	TRBD1	once	TRBJ2-2	CASSRQGPGELFF	TGCGCCAGCAGTCGACAGGGTCCCGGGGAGCTGTTTTTT
TRBV5-1	-	few	TRBJ1-2	CASSLAGLIRGVNYGYTF	TGCGCCAGCAGCTTGGCCGGGCTTATCAGGGGTGTCAACTATGGCTACACCTTC
TRBV3-1/TRBV3-2	-	once	TRBJ1-3	CASSLAGYTIYF	TGTGCCAGCAGCCTAGCAGGGTACACCATATATTTT
TRBV18	-	-	TRBJ1-5	CASSPQGLGGSNQPQHF	TGTGCCAGCTCACCACAGGGGCTAGGTGGAAGCAATCAGCCCCAGCATTTT
TRBV5-1	TRBD2	-	TRBJ2-5	CASSHTSEQETQYF	TGCGCCAGCAGCCACACTAGCGAACAAGAGACCCAGTACTTC
TRBV7-9	TRBD1	-	TRBJ2-7	CASSFEQGANEQYF	TGTGCCAGCAGCTTTGAACAGGGGGCGAACGAGCAGTACTTC
TRBV4-1	-	few	TRBJ2-7	CASSQSHTRDEQYF	TGCGCCAGCAGCCAAAGCCACACCCGGGACGAGCAGTACTTC
TRBV27	TRBD2	-	TRBJ2-7	CASSSWTSDYEQYF	TGTGCCAGCAGTTCCTGGACTAGCGACTACGAGCAGTACTTC
TRBV18	TRBD1	-	TRBJ2-4	CASSELRQGRLAKNIQYF	TGTGCCAGCTCGGAACTCCGACAGGGGAGGCTAGCCAAAAACATTCAGTACTTC